This is a list of T cell receptor beta chains from one sample in a study of shared clonotypes between healthy human individuals. TCRdb's table, derived via immunoSEQ multiplex PCR, lists solely in-frame clones and lacks some. The data contain about 730,000 clones, roughly 72% of them singletons. The sample comprised memory CD4+ T cells sorted from blood. Receptors originate from a woman aged 30 to 39 in good health. The conserved cysteine and the conserved F or W are not part of the CDR3 here.

V | CDR3
TRBV6-1 | ASSTGFNQPQH
TRBV7-9 | ASSLALPLGTQY
TRBV7-2 | ASSHYGETQY
TRBV19 | ASRIAGTNEQF
TRBV19 | ASSMGPISNQPQH
TRBV11-1 | ASSLVGPGVLY
TRBV4-1 | ASSQPGTRGEQY
TRBV7-2 | ASSFYGGGRASETQY
TRBV5-1 | ASRLGTENTEAF
TRBV2 | ASRDPQGGYTEAF
TRBV5-6 | ASSSRVNTEAF
TRBV20-1 | SYLRRTRQF
TRBV6-6 | ASSTSTSGREQF
TRBV28 | ASSDGGGVTTRFYEQY
TRBV28 | ASTSSAGQSNQPQH
TRBV28 | ASSSVRMNTEAF
TRBV7-2 | ASSLQLAGAAHEQY
TRBV7-2 | ASSYDRAIYEQY
TRBV7-8 | ASSLAGGQQKLF
TRBV29-1 | SVGLAGDWETQY
TRBV19 | ASSIGGDSLNTEAF
TRBV27 | ASSRQREGSYEQY
TRBV28 | ASSLGGSRTYEQY
TRBV7-3 | ASSRADRGAF
TRBV6-6 | ASKSEINQPQH
TRBV4-1 | ASSQAGFSNQPQH
TRBV10-2 | ASSVAGRGETQY
TRBV2 | ASSLTSGRETQY
TRBV6-6 | ASSLTMLQPQH
TRBV6-1 | ASSPEQGAIGELF
TRBV11-1 | ASSLGTSGNIQY
TRBV2 | ASSQQGAEYEQY
TRBV5-4 | ASSSDRGGSGYT
TRBV7-9 | ASSTQTDYGYT
TRBV4-2 | ASSQDTGFSSTDTQY
TRBV5-4 | ASSPGPTGSYEQY
TRBV7-8 | ASSLGPLEQY
TRBV2 | ASSEAGTRSQPQH
TRBV10-1 | ASSESGRSTDTQY
TRBV27 | ASSFLSGVEDTQY
TRBV2 | ASSELDIAYGYT
TRBV6-1 | ASSHLAGDYNEQF
TRBV28 | ASSFPETANQPQH
TRBV9 | ASSPGTGPGELF
TRBV5-5 | ASSLALQGSAGANVLT
TRBV12-2 | ASRLRRLAGGMDNEQF
TRBV14 | ASTRLGTDTQY
TRBV5-4 | ASSLTGYRTEAF
TRBV18 | ASSPGLAGGLGQY
TRBV7-2 | ASSPPTVTEAF
TRBV10-3 | ATRTSGGQETQY
TRBV5-1 | ASSGTGGSLSYEQY
TRBV25-1 | ASSERNVERDYNEQF
TRBV2 | ASGQDTSTDTQY
TRBV28 | ASSTPGPMNTEAF
TRBV27 | ASSSPTSAGEGGTEAF
TRBV1 | TSSQDLAGGSGANVLT
TRBV5-5 | ASSRRDPSYEQY
TRBV6-5 | ASSSGWQTQY
TRBV28 | ASSWGTYTNTEAF